This T cell receptor (beta chain) derives from a study of multiple sclerosis patients with progressive multifocal leukoencephalopathy. General study points: Expanded clones at PML onset predated and persisted through natalizumab therapy.

With 6 bases removed from V and 2 bases from J, the gap between germline ends came to 11 bases. Germline assignment: CDR1 MNHEY and CDR2 SVGAGI. The CDR3 is made up of 13 amino acids. The survey-level immunoSEQ assay was used. Method: immunoSEQ multiplex PCR; TCRdb's copy keeps in-frame clones and lacks some. The data contain fewer than 35,000 clones, approximately 84% of them singletons. The time point denotes: time of PML onset. JC virus DNA in cerebrospinal fluid confirmed the PML diagnosis. About this clone itself: The antigen is unknown.

The sequenced sample was PBMCs, obtained from a patient treated with natalizumab. This clonotype was obtained from a human donor with progressive multifocal leukoencephalopathy. The J gene is TRBJ2-7, the V gene TRBV6-5; D remains ambiguous. The CDR3 loop is CASRRTAPYEQYF. DNA for the CDR3: TGTGCCAGCAGAAGAACTGCACCCTACGAGCAGTACTTC.